The 25 T cell receptor beta chains in this list originate from one sample, sequenced in a study of neurological immune-mediated disorders. TCRdb ran MiXCR on the 5' RACE reads and lists one entry per CDR3 protein. The table includes 45,000 to 55,000 distinct CDR3 sequences, over 5.5% detected once. Sequencing was carried out using CD4+ T cells from blood. The receptors shown here come from a woman aged 18-30 years with multiple sclerosis.

This clonotype was observed a few times. The chain carries TRBV27 and TRBJ2-7, with 13 bases identical to TRBD2. Germline lookup yields CDR1 MNHEY and CDR2 SMNVEV (reference sequence). V gave up 5 bases and J gave up 6 bases; unmatched junction bases: 4. The CDR3 is 14 residues long. CDR3 DNA sequence: TGTGCCAGCAGTGCCGGGACTAGCGGGGTCGAGCAGTACTTC. It codes for CASSAGTSGVEQYF.

This clonotype has ten or more counts. This chain joins TRBV10-2 and TRBJ2-3, with 9 bases identical to TRBD2. V was clipped by 8 bases and J by 12 bases; unmatched bases: 9. Germline-derived CDR1 and CDR2 are WSHSY and SAAADI. The CDR3 has 12 amino acids. The CDR3 is CASATPGLAQYF. CDR3 nucleotides: TGCGCCAGCGCTACTCCGGGACTAGCACAGTATTTT.

This clonotype was recorded many times. V gene TRBV5-1 combines with J gene TRBJ1-5; 9 bases are shared with TRBD1. The junction had 6 bases not matched to a gene; V was cut back by 4 bases and J by 7 bases. This CDR3 spans 14 amino acids. Germline loops: CDR1 SGHRS, CDR2 YFSETQ. This chain's CDR3 is CASSIGQGQQPQHF. DNA of the CDR3: TGCGCCAGCAGCATTGGACAGGGGCAACAGCCCCAGCATTTT. The whole variable domain, remainder taken from reference TRBV5-1 and TRBJ1-5, is KAGVTQTPRYLIKTRGQQVTLSCSPISGHRSVSWYQQTPGQGLQFLFEYFSETQRNKGNFPGRFSGRQFSNSRSEMNVSTLELGDSALYLCASSIGQGQQPQHFGDGTRLSIL.

A few counts support this clonotype. A much larger clone differs from this one at a single base, so this may be a read error. In DNA form, the CDR3 reads TGTGCCAACACGCACGACAGGGGCGACACCGGGGAGCTGTTTTTT. This encodes CANTHDRGDTGELFF. The chain combines TRBV11-2 with TRBJ2-2; 8 bases are shared with TRBD1. The germline V gene encodes CDR1 SGHAT and CDR2 FQNNGV. Trimming at V came to 10 bases and at J to 3 bases, leaving 10 bases not matched to a gene. This CDR3 has 15 amino acids.

The sample holds many counts of this clonotype. This chain joins TRBV11-2 and TRBJ1-5, with a tentative D call TRBD1 (5 bases). The CDR3 loop spans 18 amino acids. The V end lost 4 bases, the J end lost 2 bases, and 21 bases lay between the germline ends. Germline CDR1 and CDR2: SGHAT and FQNNGV. The CDR3 nucleotides are TGTGCCAGCAGCTCAGCAGGAGGGACCTCCGGGGGCAATCAGCCCCAGCATTTT. It translates to CASSSAGGTSGGNQPQHF.

The rearrangement uses TRBV4-1 and TRBJ1-1; perhaps TRBD1 as D (6 bases). Germline V gene lookup returns CDR1 MGHRA and CDR2 YSYEKL. The germline V and J ends were trimmed by 0 bases and 1 base, with 9 bases remaining between them. The CDR3 totals 15 residues. Here the CDR3 reads CASSQERGGNTEAFF. In DNA form, the CDR3 reads TGCGCCAGCAGCCAAGAGAGAGGGGGGAACACTGAAGCTTTCTTT.

In its sample, this clonotype was seen many times. V gene TRBV28 combines with J gene TRBJ1-2; D is possibly TRBD1 (6 bases). Germline CDR1 and CDR2: MDHEN and SYDVKM. Trimming stripped 9 bases from V and 8 bases from J, with 16 bases between. CDR3 length: 12 residues. The CDR3 region is CASIQGLLGYTF. CDR3 coding DNA: TGTGCCAGTATACAGGGACTCCTCGGCTACACCTTC.

This clonotype was counted ten times or more. The rearrangement links TRBV11-3 to TRBJ2-1; the D gene is possibly TRBD1 (6 bases). The CDR3 runs 16 residues. Between the trimmed V and J ends, which lost 5 bases and 1 base, there was a span of 15 bases. Germline V gene data show CDR1 as SGHNT and CDR2 as YENEEA. The CDR3 DNA reads TGTGCCAGCAGCGCAGACAGGTACCGATCCTACAATGAGCAGTTCTTC. Protein product: CASSADRYRSYNEQFF.

This clonotype was counted at least ten times. The chain is built from TRBV5-1 and TRBJ2-1; 7 bases match TRBD1. Trimming removed 4 bases from V and 4 bases from J; junction bases left unmatched: 8. Germline assignment: CDR1 SGHRS and CDR2 YFSETQ. CDR3 length: 15 amino acids. CDR3 in amino acids: CASSPRGQPYNEQFF. CDR3 sequence (DNA): TGCGCCAGCAGCCCCCGGGGACAGCCGTACAATGAGCAGTTCTTC.

The sample holds many counts of this clonotype. V is TRBV14 and J is TRBJ2-3; D may be TRBD1 (5 bases). The V gene's germline CDR1 is SGHDN and CDR2 FVKESK. The V end lost 4 bases, the J end lost 4 bases, and 12 bases lay between the germline ends. The CDR3 has 14 residues. CDR3: CASSRGQGPDTQYF. Written as DNA, the CDR3 is TGTGCCAGCAGCCGGGGTCAGGGCCCAGATACGCAGTATTTT.

Ten or more counts support this clonotype. The chain is built from TRBV5-1 and TRBJ2-2; weak D call: TRBD2 (6 bases). Germline values: CDR1 SGHRS, CDR2 YFSETQ. This CDR3 is built from 15 residues. V lost 4 bases to trimming and J lost 3 bases, with 13 bases between them. The CDR3 reads CASSRPRDDTGELFF. CDR3 coding DNA: TGCGCCAGCAGCCGCCCGCGGGATGACACCGGGGAGCTGTTTTTT. Filled out from reference TRBV5-1 and TRBJ2-2, the complete variable domain reads KAGVTQTPRYLIKTRGQQVTLSCSPISGHRSVSWYQQTPGQGLQFLFEYFSETQRNKGNFPGRFSGRQFSNSRSEMNVSTLELGDSALYLCASSRPRDDTGELFFGEGSRLTVL.

This clonotype was observed at least ten times. The chain employs TRBV2 and TRBJ1-1, with 9 bases identical to TRBD1. From germline, CDR1 is SNHLY and CDR2 FYNNEI. V trimming: 4 bases; J trimming: 9 bases; junction bases outside the gene matches: 21. The CDR3 is 18 residues long. The CDR3 loop reads CASSAGTGMSLGSTKAFF. The CDR3 nucleotides read TGTGCCAGCAGTGCGGGGACAGGGATGAGTTTGGGGAGTACTAAAGCTTTCTTT.

This clonotype was detected many times. The J gene is TRBJ2-2, the V gene TRBV14; D unresolved. The length of the CDR3 is 14 residues. Germline lookup yields CDR1 SGHDN and CDR2 FVKESK. V lost 3 bases, J lost 0 bases, and 5 bases lay in between. This CDR3 reads CASSQNANTGELFF. The CDR3 region has the DNA TGTGCCAGCAGCCAGAATGCGAACACCGGGGAGCTGTTTTTT.

At least ten counts were recorded for this clonotype. The gene calls are TRBV7-9 and TRBJ2-7, with D possibly TRBD1 on 6 matching bases. The CDR3 has 13 residues. CDR1 and CDR2 from the germline V gene are SEHNR and FQNEAQ (reference sequence). The V and J ends lost 3 bases and 3 bases respectively, with 9 bases between them. In DNA, the CDR3 is TGTGCCAGCAGCTTTTCAGGGGTCTACGAGCAGTACTTC. It codes for CASSFSGVYEQYF. Full variable domain (outside the CDR3, taken from reference TRBV7-9 and TRBJ2-7): DTGVSQNPRHKITKRGQNVTFRCDPISEHNRLYWYRQTLGQGPEFLTYFQNEAQLEKSRLLSDRFSAERPKGSFSTLEIQRTEQGDSAMYLCASSFSGVYEQYFGPGTRLTVT.

Within the sample, this clonotype is medium-sized (0.01 to 0.1%). The V and J genes are TRBV29-1 and TRBJ1-5; D is possibly TRBD1 (5 bases). Trimming pared 7 bases from V and 0 bases from J, leaving 13 bases between. CDR3 size: 14 residues. Germline V lookup: CDR1 SQVTM, CDR2 ANQGSEA. DNA of the CDR3: TGCAGCGCAGCGGGGGAGGGTAGCAATCAGCCCCAGCATTTT. Translation: CSAAGEGSNQPQHF.

Regarding this clonotype: The junction and the germline gene differ at one end; a read error may be behind it. This sequence joins TRBV5-1 and TRBJ2-1, with 8 bases that match TRBD2. Per germline, CDR1 SGHRS and CDR2 YFSETQ. CDR3 length equals 16 residues. The CDR3 DNA reads as TGCACCAGCAGCTTTACTGAGCGGGGGAACTACAATGAGCAGTTCTTC. Translation: CTSSFTERGNYNEQFF.

This clonotype was counted at least ten times. The chain employs TRBV20-1 and TRBJ2-5; D is uncertain. CDR3 length: 13 amino acids. V was shortened by 2 bases and J by 5 bases, with 12 bases between the two germline ends. Germline CDR1 and CDR2: DFQATT and SNEGSKA (reference sequence). The CDR3 is CSARFLVGETQYF. Here the CDR3 DNA reads TGCAGTGCTAGATTCCTAGTGGGGGAGACCCAGTACTTC.

This clonotype was recorded at least ten times. The genes are TRBV3-1 and TRBJ1-1; D unclear. The germline V gene encodes CDR1 LGHDT and CDR2 YNNKEL (reference sequence). The CDR3 consists of 13 residues. Trimming stripped 5 bases from V and 0 bases from J, with 7 bases between. CDR3 nucleotide sequence: TGTGCCAGCAGCGGAACGGTGAACACTGAAGCTTTCTTT. It codes for CASSGTVNTEAFF.

This clonotype was seen repeatedly, ten times or more. This chain connects TRBV11-2 to TRBJ2-5; D is perhaps TRBD2 (6 bases). Germline V gene data show CDR1 as SGHAT and CDR2 as FQNNGV. With 1 base removed from V and 2 bases from J, the gap between germline ends came to 20 bases. The CDR3 is 18 residues long. CDR3 DNA: TGTGCCAGCAGCTTAGCGCGAGGGACTGCATATGTACAAGAGACCCAGTACTTC. Translating it yields CASSLARGTAYVQETQYF.

In this sample, this clonotype turned up a few times. This rearrangement joins TRBV6-2 or TRBV6-3 to TRBJ2-3; 9 bases match TRBD2. This CDR3 comprises 16 residues. The V gene end was trimmed by 2 bases and the J gene end by 4 bases; junction bases not matched to a gene: 7. CDR1 is MNHEY, CDR2 SVGEGT, per germline. CDR3 DNA sequence: TGTGCCAGCAGTTACGTCGGTAGCGGGAGTTCAGATACGCAGTATTTT. Protein sequence: CASSYVGSGSSDTQYF.

This clonotype was found many times. The chain is built from TRBV3-1 and TRBJ2-1, with 7 bases matching TRBD1. The V and J ends lost 1 base and 6 bases, in that order; junction bases with no gene match: 6. Germline V CDR1 and CDR2: LGHDT, YNNKEL (reference sequence). The CDR3 sequence is 15 residues long. DNA for the CDR3: TGTGCCAGCAGCCAAGTGTGGACAGGTAGCAATGAGCAGTTCTTC. Protein product: CASSQVWTGSNEQFF.

This clonotype was recorded a few times. The genes are TRBV6-6 and TRBJ2-5; D unclear. Germline V gene data show CDR1 as MNHNY and CDR2 as SVGAGI (reference sequence). This CDR3 has 13 amino acids. V lost 2 bases and J 5 bases, leaving 9 bases between the germline ends. CDR3 DNA: TGTGCCAGCAGTTACGGACCGTTGGAGACCCAGTACTTC. Amino acid sequence: CASSYGPLETQYF.

This clonotype was counted at least ten times. This chain joins TRBV7-3 and TRBJ1-1, with TRBD1 identical over 7 bases. This CDR3 is built from 16 residues. Germline lookup yields CDR1 SGHTA and CDR2 FQGTGA. The V segment lost 5 bases and the J segment 11 bases; nucleotides outside the gene matches: 20. CDR3 loop: CASSQSSNRQGASAFF. The CDR3 coding sequence is TGTGCCAGCAGCCAGTCAAGCAATCGACAGGGCGCCAGCGCTTTCTTT.

In this sample, this clonotype turned up many times. The chain recombines TRBV7-2 with TRBJ2-5; D remains unclear. The ends were cut back, 5 bases at V and 1 base at J, with 8 bases in the middle. Germline V gene sequence: CDR1 SGHTA, CDR2 FQGNSA. This CDR3 comprises 13 residues. The CDR3: CASSVLSQETQYF. CDR3 nucleotides: TGTGCCAGCAGCGTCCTTTCCCAAGAGACCCAGTACTTC.

This clonotype was detected ten times or more. This chain uses TRBV7-2 with TRBJ2-7; D not resolved. Germline values: CDR1 SGHTA, CDR2 FQGNSA. Trimming removed 3 bases from V and 2 bases from J, with 20 bases in between. The CDR3 covers 17 residues. The DNA for the CDR3 is TGTGCCAGCAGCTTCCGGCTTACTTCTGGTCGAGCCTACGAGCAGTACTTC. This gives the protein CASSFRLTSGRAYEQYF.